The 29 T cell receptor beta chains listed next were all sequenced from one sample in a study of vaccination effects on CD4 cells after COVID-19. Sequencing followed a ViraFEST assay step that expanded antigen-specific CD4+ T cells with viral peptide pools. Subsequent to a culture period of about nine days, CD4+ T cells were isolated. A PCR test confirmed that the person had SARS-CoV-2 infection between March and December 2020. These receptors lack a known antigen. Profiling relied on immunoSEQ multiplex PCR, and the TCRdb table lists in-frame clones only, not all of them. The table lists approximately 40,000 clones, just under 75% of them singletons. The sample was CD4+ T cells from PBMCs cultured with a peptide pool, taken before COVID-19 vaccination. These receptors all stem from a human donor who had a prior SARS-CoV-2 infection.

This clone appeared once. This rearrangement joins TRBV6-5 to TRBJ2-7; a possible D gene is TRBD2 (6 bases). V was pared by 7 bases and J by 3 bases, with 10 bases between. This CDR3 contains 12 residues. CDR1 and CDR2 (germline): MNHEY, SVGAGI. DNA for the CDR3: TGTGCCAGCACTCTGGGGGGCTACGAGCAGTACTTC. Protein product: CASTLGGYEQYF.

The chain is built from TRBV6-5 and TRBJ1-1; 8 nucleotides match TRBD1. This CDR3 has 10 amino acids. V dropped 10 bases and J dropped 10; count of bases not matched to a gene: 5. Germline CDR1 and CDR2: MNHEY and SVGAGI. CDR3 DNA: TGTGCCACCGGACAGGGCGTAGCTTTCTTT. Residues: CATGQGVAFF.

V gene TRBV11-3 combines with J gene TRBJ2-3, with 9 bases identical to TRBD2. Germline-derived CDR1 and CDR2 are SGHNT and YENEEA. The CDR3 has 15 residues. After removal of 6 bases from V and 4 bases from J, the junction contained 8 bases not matched to a gene. The CDR3 protein is CASRRGGAGPDTQYF. The CDR3 nucleotides read TGTGCCAGCAGACGCGGGGGGGCCGGCCCAGATACGCAGTATTTT.

The chain is built from TRBV6-5 and TRBJ1-1; D gene uncertain. Germline CDR1 MNHEY, CDR2 SVGAGI. The V end was cut by 4 bases, the J end by 2 bases, with 8 bases between. This CDR3 is built from 13 residues. CDR3 residues: CASSSGFNTEAFF. The CDR3 nucleotides are TGTGCCAGCAGTTCCGGGTTTAACACTGAAGCTTTCTTT.

The CDR3 DNA sequence: TGTGCCAGCAGCCCCCGGGGACAGGGAGAGACCCAGTACTTC. It codes for CASSPRGQGETQYF. The gene calls are TRBV9 and TRBJ2-5, with 9 positions matching TRBD1. CDR3 length: 14 amino acids. Germline loops: CDR1 SGDLS, CDR2 YYNGEE. Losses at the gene ends were 4 bases for V and 4 bases for J; bases not matched to a gene: 5. Combining the CDR3 with reference TRBV9 and TRBJ2-5 gives the whole variable domain DSGVTQTPKHLITATGQRVTLRCSPRSGDLSVYWYQQSLDQGLQFLIQYYNGEERAKGNILERFSAQQFPDLHSELNLSSLELGDSALYFCASSPRGQGETQYFGPGTRLLVL.

The chain is built from TRBV5-4 and TRBJ2-5; 11 bases align to TRBD2. The ends lost 4 bases at V and 4 bases at J; junction bases unmatched: 9. From germline, CDR1 is SGHNT and CDR2 YYREEE (reference sequence). This CDR3 region has 16 residues. The CDR3 nucleotides read TGTGCCAGCAGCAGCACTAGCGGGGGCTCGGGAGAGACCCAGTACTTC. Its protein product is CASSSTSGGSGETQYF.

V is TRBV7-2 and J is TRBJ1-5; 7 bases align to TRBD1. Germline V gene lookup returns CDR1 SGHTA and CDR2 FQGNSA. The CDR3 covers 14 residues. The trim removed 5 bases at V and 5 bases at J, leaving 6 bases unmatched. CDR3 sequence (DNA): TGTGCCAGCAGCGCAGGGGGGGAATATCAGCCCCAGCATTTT. Encoded protein: CASSAGGEYQPQHF.

The chain combines TRBV6-5 with TRBJ2-5; 10 positions match TRBD1. The CDR3 spans 15 residues. With 4 bases clipped from V and 4 bases from J, the junction kept 6 bases outside the gene matches. Germline lookup yields CDR1 MNHEY and CDR2 SVGAGI. CDR3 amino acids: CASSSGQGGVETQYF. The CDR3 nucleotides are TGTGCCAGCAGTTCCGGACAGGGGGGGGTAGAGACCCAGTACTTC.

This chain connects TRBV15 to TRBJ2-7, with D possibly being TRBD2 (6 bases). Germline CDR1 reads LNHNV; CDR2 reads YYDKDF (reference sequence). V was trimmed by 0 bases and J by 5 bases, leaving 11 bases between them. CDR3 size: 14 residues. The CDR3 DNA is TGTGCCACCAGCAGAGATTTACTAGCCCACGAGCAGTACTTC. Translated: CATSRDLLAHEQYF.

CDR3 DNA: TGTGCCAGCAGCTTGAGGGGATCTACTAATGAAAAACTGTTTTTT. Its translation is CASSLRGSTNEKLFF. The chain employs TRBV5-6 and TRBJ1-4; maybe TRBD1 (5 bases). The ends were cut back, 1 base at V and 2 bases at J, with 9 bases in the middle. This CDR3 has 15 amino acids. The germline V gene encodes CDR1 SGHDT and CDR2 YYEEEE.

The chain couples TRBV12-3 or TRBV12-4 to TRBJ2-5, with no clear D. The CDR3 spans 13 residues. Trimming left V 3 bases short and J 5 bases short, with 10 bases between. The CDR3 nucleotides are TGTGCCAGCAGTTTGGCCTCTAAGGAGACCCAGTACTTC. This encodes CASSLASKETQYF.

The J gene is TRBJ1-2, the V gene TRBV9, with a tentative D call TRBD1 (5 bases). V shed 4 bases and J shed 7 bases, with 20 bases lying between them. Looked up from germline, CDR1 is SGDLS and CDR2 is YYNGEE. The CDR3 is 15 residues long. The CDR3 DNA sequence: TGTGCCAGCAGCCTAACTCCCGCAGGGCAAGGTGGCTACACCTTC. Amino acid sequence: CASSLTPAGQGGYTF.

CDR3 sequence reads: CASSRRTNTEAFF. CDR3 sequence (DNA): TGTGCCAGTAGTCGGCGGACGAACACTGAAGCTTTCTTT. The rearrangement uses TRBV19 and TRBJ1-1; unclear D gene. Trimming removed 5 bases at V and 1 base at J, with 8 bases between. The germline gives CDR1 LNHDA, CDR2 SQIVND (reference sequence). The CDR3 contains 13 residues.

This clone was counted between two and nine times. The CDR3 sequence: CASSYMGGSHNEQFF. Written as DNA, the CDR3 is TGTGCCAGCAGTTACATGGGGGGTTCTCACAATGAGCAGTTCTTC. V usage is TRBV6-5 and J usage is TRBJ2-1; D perhaps matches TRBD2 (6 bases). This CDR3 spans 15 amino acids. CDR1 MNHEY and CDR2 SVGAGI come from the germline V gene. The ends were cut back, 2 bases at V and 5 bases at J, with 13 bases in the middle.

This CDR3 reads CASSWDRGTYEQYF. CDR3 nucleotide sequence: TGTGCCAGCAGTTGGGACAGGGGGACCTACGAGCAGTACTTC. The chain combines TRBV6-5 with TRBJ2-7, with 11 bases that match TRBD1. The CDR3 runs 14 residues. Germline CDR1 and CDR2: MNHEY and SVGAGI. Germline trimming cut 4 bases from V and 2 bases from J; bases unmatched to any gene: 1.

J is TRBJ1-2 and V is TRBV5-1; possibly TRBD1 for D (6 bases). V lost 0 bases and J 8 bases, leaving 11 bases between the germline ends. Germline V gene lookup returns CDR1 SGHRS and CDR2 YFSETQ. This CDR3 spans 13 amino acids. The CDR3 here is CASSLAGAEGYTF. Here the CDR3 DNA reads TGCGCCAGCAGCTTGGCAGGGGCAGAAGGCTACACCTTC. Full variable domain (missing parts from reference TRBV5-1 and TRBJ1-2): KAGVTQTPRYLIKTRGQQVTLSCSPISGHRSVSWYQQTPGQGLQFLFEYFSETQRNKGNFPGRFSGRQFSNSRSEMNVSTLELGDSALYLCASSLAGAEGYTFGSGTRLTVV.

The V call is TRBV6-2 or TRBV6-3, the J call TRBJ1-2; no clear D gene. Trimming left V 4 bases short and J 4 bases short, with 7 bases between. The CDR3 sequence is 12 residues long. Germline loops: CDR1 MNHEY, CDR2 SVGEGT. The CDR3 loop is CASSFFIYGYTF. The CDR3 nucleotides are TGTGCCAGCAGTTTCTTCATCTATGGCTACACCTTC.

This clone was found a few times. This chain uses TRBV19 with TRBJ2-1, with 8 bases identical to TRBD1. The J segment lost 16 bases and the V segment lost 5 bases, leaving 10 bases of the junction unmatched. The V gene's germline CDR1 is LNHDA and CDR2 SQIVND (reference sequence). The CDR3 is made up of 12 amino acids. CDR3 sequence (DNA): TGTGCCAGTAGTGGACAGGGAGGTAGTGCCTTCTTC. Translating it yields CASSGQGGSAFF.

This clone was detected only a few times. The chain couples TRBV2 to TRBJ1-3, with D unclear. Germline values: CDR1 SNHLY, CDR2 FYNNEI. This CDR3 contains 14 residues. The V and J ends lost 3 bases and 3 bases respectively, with 9 bases between them. The CDR3: CASSDIGIGNTIYF. For the CDR3, the DNA is TGTGCCAGCAGTGATATAGGGATTGGAAACACCATATATTTT.

The V and J genes are TRBV7-2 and TRBJ2-7, with D perhaps matching TRBD1 or TRBD2 (5 bases each). The CDR3 spans 15 residues. CDR1 SGHTA and CDR2 FQGNSA come from the germline V gene. The germline V and J ends were trimmed by 1 base and 4 bases, with 14 bases remaining between them. CDR3 nucleotide sequence: TGTGCCAGCAGCTTAGGGGGGTCTTCCCCTTACGAGCAGTACTTC. Encoded protein: CASSLGGSSPYEQYF.

The V gene is TRBV29-1, the J gene TRBJ2-3; TRBD1 might be the D (6 bases). The germline V and J ends were trimmed by 4 bases and 6 bases, with 17 bases remaining between them. Germline CDR1 and CDR2: SQVTM and ANQGSEA. The CDR3 has 14 residues. CDR3 loop: CSVGLRGSADTQYF. CDR3 in DNA: TGCAGCGTTGGCCTCAGGGGTTCAGCCGATACGCAGTATTTT.

The chain carries TRBV11-3 and TRBJ2-3; TRBD2 is a possible D gene (5 bases). V dropped 6 bases and J dropped 2 bases, with 12 bases sitting between them. The germline gives CDR1 SGHNT, CDR2 YENEEA. This CDR3 spans 14 amino acids. CDR3 sequence: CASRSGLATDTQYF. CDR3 nucleotides: TGTGCCAGCAGATCGGGTCTAGCCACAGATACGCAGTATTTT.

The chain is built from TRBV18 and TRBJ2-1; the match to TRBD1 covers 7 bases. In germline, CDR1 is KGHSH, CDR2 LQKENI. V lost 5 bases, J lost 5 bases, and 3 bases stayed unmatched. The CDR3 loop spans 13 amino acids. CDR3 sequence reads: CASSGTDHNEQFF. CDR3 sequence (DNA): TGTGCCAGCTCAGGGACAGACCACAATGAGCAGTTCTTC.

This clone was found a few times. The chain uses TRBV11-2 and TRBJ2-7; D gene ambiguous. The V gene's germline CDR1 is SGHAT and CDR2 FQNNGV. The CDR3 runs to 14 residues. V was trimmed by 5 bases and J by 4 bases, leaving 15 bases between them. As DNA, the CDR3 is TGTGCCAGCAGCCCGATTCGGGTTGGGTACGAGCAGTACTTC. Amino acids: CASSPIRVGYEQYF. Full variable domain (missing parts from reference TRBV11-2 and TRBJ2-7): EAGVAQSPRYKIIEKRQSVAFWCNPISGHATLYWYQQILGQGPKLLIQFQNNGVVDDSQLPKDRFSAERLKGVDSTLKIQPAKLEDSAVYLCASSPIRVGYEQYFGPGTRLTVT.

The V and J genes are TRBV18 and TRBJ1-2; the D is unclear. CDR3 size: 16 residues. Trimming took 4 bases from V and 4 from J, leaving 19 bases between them. Germline V CDR1 and CDR2: KGHSH, LQKENI. The DNA of the CDR3 is TGTGCCAGCTCACAAGAGTTAAGGGCTCAAGCCTATGGCTACACCTTC. Its protein product is CASSQELRAQAYGYTF.

This clone has just a few counts. The chain employs TRBV28 and TRBJ2-7; possibly TRBD2 for D (6 bases). The V end was cut by 3 bases, the J end by 2 bases, with 11 bases between. Germline V gene lookup returns CDR1 MDHEN and CDR2 SYDVKM. The CDR3 runs 14 residues. The CDR3 sequence is CASSFLGGTYEQYF. CDR3 sequence (DNA): TGTGCCAGCAGTTTCTTGGGGGGAACCTACGAGCAGTACTTC.

This clone was observed a single time. The V gene is TRBV15, the J gene TRBJ1-2, with D perhaps matching TRBD1 (5 bases). The CDR3 covers 15 residues. Trimming left V 0 bases short and J 2 bases short, with 10 bases between. Per germline, CDR1 LNHNV and CDR2 YYDKDF (reference sequence). CDR3 residues: CATSRDLGRNYGYTF. In DNA form, the CDR3 reads TGTGCCACCAGCAGAGATTTGGGGCGGAACTATGGCTACACCTTC. The variable domain in full, with the rest retrieved from reference TRBV15 and TRBJ1-2, is DAMVIQNPRYQVTQFGKPVTLSCSQTLNHNVMYWYQQKSSQAPKLLFHYYDKDFNNEADTPDNFQSRRPNTSFCFLDIRSPGLGDTAMYLCATSRDLGRNYGYTFGSGTRLTVV.

The V call is TRBV5-1, the J call TRBJ2-1; TRBD1 matches 7 bases. The V gene's germline CDR1 is SGHRS and CDR2 YFSETQ. V was pared by 4 bases and J by 6 bases, with 7 bases of the junction left unmatched. This CDR3 spans 14 amino acids. CDR3: CASSPTTGSNEQFF. The CDR3 DNA reads TGCGCCAGCAGCCCGACGACAGGGTCCAATGAGCAGTTCTTC.

The gene calls are TRBV11-3 and TRBJ2-3; 9 bases map to TRBD1. V lost 5 bases, J lost 6 bases, and 6 bases stayed unmatched. Germline V gene lookup returns CDR1 SGHNT and CDR2 YENEEA. The length of the CDR3 is 14 residues. DNA of the CDR3: TGTGCCAGCAGCCAACACAGGGGGCTCGATACGCAGTATTTT. This encodes CASSQHRGLDTQYF.